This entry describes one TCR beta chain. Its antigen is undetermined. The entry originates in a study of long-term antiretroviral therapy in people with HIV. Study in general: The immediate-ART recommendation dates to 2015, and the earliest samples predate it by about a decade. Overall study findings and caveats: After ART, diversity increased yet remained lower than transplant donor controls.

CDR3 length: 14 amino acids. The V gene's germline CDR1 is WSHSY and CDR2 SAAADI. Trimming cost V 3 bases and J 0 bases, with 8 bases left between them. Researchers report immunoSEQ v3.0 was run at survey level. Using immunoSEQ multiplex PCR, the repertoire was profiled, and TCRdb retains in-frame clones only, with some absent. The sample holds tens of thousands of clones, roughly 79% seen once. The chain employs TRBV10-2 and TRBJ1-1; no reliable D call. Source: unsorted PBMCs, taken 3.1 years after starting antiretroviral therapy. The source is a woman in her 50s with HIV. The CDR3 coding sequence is TGCGCCAGCAGTGATGGCGGGTTGAACACTGAAGCTTTCTTT. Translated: CASSDGGLNTEAFF.